The 20 T cell receptor beta chains below all came from one sample that was sequenced in a study of cytomegalovirus exposure and HLA in healthy donors. The PCR used 60 Vbeta and 13 Jbeta primers. Profiled with immunoSEQ multiplex PCR; TCRdb holds only in-frame clones, not every one. This table holds about 99,000 clones, over 75% found once. Material: PBMCs. All receptors come from a man in his forties or fifties in good health and CMV-seronegative.

The V gene is TRBV15, the J gene TRBJ1-1; 8 bases map to TRBD1. The V gene's germline CDR1 is LNHNV and CDR2 YYDKDF (reference sequence). V lost 11 bases to trimming and J lost 7 bases; unmatched junction nucleotides: 12. This CDR3 has 13 amino acids. The CDR3 is CASQGTGVNEAFF. The CDR3 DNA follows: TGTGCCTCTCAGGGGACAGGAGTTAATGAAGCTTTCTTT.

This clone showed up just a few times. This chain joins TRBV7-2 and TRBJ1-1; no clear D gene. Trimming removed 5 bases from V and 2 bases from J, with 9 bases in between. CDR3 length: 13 amino acids. CDR1 is SGHTA and CDR2 is FQGNSA in the germline V gene. CDR3 DNA sequence: TGTGCCAGCAGCAAGAATAGAAACACTGAAGCTTTCTTT. Translated: CASSKNRNTEAFF.

V gene TRBV5-1 combines with J gene TRBJ2-1; D perhaps matches TRBD2 (7 bases). V was cut by 4 bases and J by 5 bases, with 10 bases left in between. CDR1 and CDR2 (germline): SGHRS, YFSETQ. This CDR3 is 13 amino acids long. The DNA of the CDR3 is TGCGCCAGCAGCGGCGGGGGCAACAATGAGCAGTTCTTC. Its protein is CASSGGGNNEQFF.

The chain joins TRBV5-4 to TRBJ1-1, with TRBD1 identical over 8 bases. The V and J ends lost 3 bases and 0 bases, in that order; junction bases with no gene match: 7. The CDR3 has 16 amino acids. The V gene's germline CDR1 is SGHNT and CDR2 YYREEE (reference sequence). This chain's CDR3 is CASSYGQGRVNTEAFF. The DNA of the CDR3 is TGTGCCAGCAGCTACGGACAGGGAAGGGTGAACACTGAAGCTTTCTTT.

This chain uses TRBV10-1 with TRBJ2-7, with 8 bases matching TRBD1. CDR3 length equals 16 residues. Germline values: CDR1 WNHNN, CDR2 SYGVQD (reference sequence). V gave up 0 bases and J gave up 6 bases; unmatched junction bases: 10. For the CDR3, the DNA is TGCGCCAGCAGTGAGTCGAGCCCAGGGGGCTCCGGCGAGCAGTACTTC. Translating gives CASSESSPGGSGEQYF.

The V gene is TRBV28, the J gene TRBJ2-1, with 8 bases aligning to TRBD2. The germline CDR1 and CDR2 sequences are MDHEN and SYDVKM. The junction had 13 bases not matched to a gene; V was cut back by 5 bases and J by 7 bases. This CDR3 region has 16 residues. The CDR3 sequence: CASSAASGSIGNEQFF. CDR3 bases: TGTGCCAGCAGTGCCGCGAGCGGGAGCATCGGAAATGAGCAGTTCTTC.

The chain employs TRBV29-1 and TRBJ2-1; the match to TRBD2 covers 7 bases. Trimming at V came to 4 bases and at J to 0 bases, leaving 3 bases not matched to a gene. Germline V gene lookup returns CDR1 SQVTM and CDR2 ANQGSEA. The CDR3 extends over 14 amino acids. In DNA, the CDR3 is TGCAGCGTTGGCGGCGGGAGCTCCTACAATGAGCAGTTCTTC. This gives the protein CSVGGGSSYNEQFF.

The chain has TRBV9 and TRBJ1-5; D not certain. Between the trimmed V and J ends, which lost 7 bases and 9 bases, there was a span of 8 bases. Germline CDR1 SGDLS, CDR2 YYNGEE. The CDR3 totals 10 residues. The CDR3: CASRGRPQHF. The CDR3 coding sequence is TGTGCCAGCCGAGGAAGGCCCCAGCATTTT.

With regard to this clone: One junction end disagrees with the germline gene, perhaps due to a read error. The sample contains more than one DNA sequence encoding this CDR3. This chain links TRBV28 with TRBJ1-1, with D possibly matching TRBD1 (6 bases). Per germline, CDR1 MDHEN and CDR2 SYDVKM. The CDR3 is 13 amino acids. CDR3 nucleotides: TGTGCCAGCAGTTTACTACAGGGAACTGAGGCTTTCTTT. This gives the protein CASSLLQGTEAFF.

The chain is built from TRBV6-6 and TRBJ1-2; 12 bases agree with TRBD1. The CDR3 is 16 amino acids. Germline V CDR1 and CDR2: MNHNY, SVGAGI (reference sequence). With 5 bases clipped from V and 8 bases from J, the junction kept 12 bases outside the gene matches. CDR3 region: CASSRGTGGAGVGYTF. Here the CDR3 DNA reads TGTGCCAGCAGTCGCGGGACAGGGGGCGCGGGTGTGGGCTACACCTTC.

This chain joins TRBV5-1 and TRBJ2-5; the D is unclear. The J call is in doubt because the DNA end fits TRBJ2-7 better. This CDR3 spans 15 amino acids. Germline CDR1 reads SGHRS; CDR2 reads YFSETQ. CDR3 nucleotide sequence: TGCGCCAGCAGCTTGGGTCAGTTTAGCTCCTACGAGCAGTACTTC. Translated, it gives CASSLGQFSSYEQYF.

CDR3 amino acids: CASSQVPDSFYEQYF. The CDR3 nucleotides read TGCGCCAGCAGCCAAGTTCCCGACAGTTTCTACGAGCAGTACTTC. J is TRBJ2-7 and V is TRBV4-1; tentative D call: TRBD1 (5 bases). CDR3 length: 15 amino acids. V lost 1 base and J 3 bases, leaving 13 bases between the germline ends. Germline V gives CDR1 MGHRA, CDR2 YSYEKL.

The chain employs TRBV2 and TRBJ2-3; TRBD2 matches at 8 bases. There are 15 residues in the CDR3. CDR1 is SNHLY, CDR2 FYNNEI, per germline. Trimming removed 8 bases from V and 3 bases from J; junction bases left unmatched: 10. The CDR3 reads CASLRSGSGTDTQYF. CDR3 in DNA: TGTGCCAGCTTACGGAGCGGGAGTGGGACAGATACGCAGTATTTT.

The chain recombines TRBV28 with TRBJ2-3, with TRBD2 matching 9 bases. Trimming at V came to 1 base and at J to 2 bases, leaving 7 bases not matched to a gene. CDR3 size: 17 residues. Germline loops: CDR1 MDHEN, CDR2 SYDVKM. The CDR3 loop reads CASSLSTSGFSTDTQYF. CDR3 nucleotide sequence: TGTGCCAGCAGTTTATCTACTAGCGGGTTCTCCACAGATACGCAGTATTTT.

A few counts support this clone. V gene TRBV7-9 combines with J gene TRBJ1-5; tentative D call: TRBD1 (5 bases). CDR1 SEHNR and CDR2 FQNEAQ come from the germline V gene (reference sequence). The CDR3 spans 14 residues. V lost 4 bases, J lost 7 bases, and 14 bases lay in between. The CDR3 nucleotides are TGTGCCAGCAGCTCCGGGGGAGTTGGGCAGCCCCAGCATTTT. Translation gives CASSSGGVGQPQHF.

The chain recombines TRBV7-2 with TRBJ1-1; 8 bases map to TRBD1. Germline CDR1 and CDR2: SGHTA and FQGNSA. J was trimmed by 4 bases and V by 0 bases; bases with no gene match: 1. This CDR3 is built from 14 residues. The CDR3, as DNA: TGTGCCAGCAGCTTAGCACAGGGGGGCACTGAAGCTTTCTTT. It translates to CASSLAQGGTEAFF.

This chain uses TRBV10-3 with TRBJ1-5, with D possibly matching TRBD1 (5 bases). Per germline, CDR1 ENHRY and CDR2 SYGVKD. V was clipped by 2 bases and J by 11 bases, with 10 bases between them. CDR3 size: 12 residues. The DNA for the CDR3 is TGTGCCATCAGTGAGGTTACGGGGGCCCAGCATTTT. Translated: CAISEVTGAQHF.

This sequence joins TRBV25-1 and TRBJ2-7; D perhaps matches TRBD1 (6 bases). Trimming took 2 bases from V and 4 from J, leaving 12 bases between them. Germline-derived CDR1 and CDR2 are MGHDK and SYGVNS. The CDR3 has 14 residues. The CDR3 sequence is CASSEAGALYEQYF. CDR3 DNA: TGTGCCAGCAGTGAAGCAGGGGCGCTTTACGAGCAGTACTTC.

J is TRBJ1-6 and V is TRBV28; D perhaps matches TRBD1 (5 bases). CDR1 is MDHEN and CDR2 is SYDVKM in the germline V gene. V lost 2 bases, J lost 10 bases, and 12 bases lay in between. This CDR3 comprises 14 residues. The CDR3 loop reads CASSLKGIGSPLHF. The CDR3 DNA is TGTGCCAGCAGTTTAAAGGGGATCGGGTCACCCCTCCACTTT.

This chain connects TRBV5-4 to TRBJ1-6; 11 bases map to TRBD1. Germline assignment: CDR1 SGHNT and CDR2 YYREEE (reference sequence). There are 15 residues in the CDR3. Trimming removed 0 bases from V and 10 bases from J; junction bases left unmatched: 3. Here the CDR3 reads CASSLGTGGSSPLHF. Here the CDR3 DNA reads TGTGCCAGCAGCTTGGGGACAGGGGGCTCATCACCCCTCCACTTT.